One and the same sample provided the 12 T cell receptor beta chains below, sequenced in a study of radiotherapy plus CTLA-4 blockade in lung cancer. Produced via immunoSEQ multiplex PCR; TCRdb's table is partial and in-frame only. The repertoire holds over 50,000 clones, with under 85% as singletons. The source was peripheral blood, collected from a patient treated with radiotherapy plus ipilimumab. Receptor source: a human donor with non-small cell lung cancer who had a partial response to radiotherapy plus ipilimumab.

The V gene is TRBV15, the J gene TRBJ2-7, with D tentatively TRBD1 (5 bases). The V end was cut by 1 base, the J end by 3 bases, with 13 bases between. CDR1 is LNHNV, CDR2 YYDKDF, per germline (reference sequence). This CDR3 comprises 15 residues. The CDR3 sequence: CATSRVFREGYEQYF. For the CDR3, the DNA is TGTGCCACCAGCAGAGTGTTCAGGGAAGGCTACGAGCAGTACTTC.

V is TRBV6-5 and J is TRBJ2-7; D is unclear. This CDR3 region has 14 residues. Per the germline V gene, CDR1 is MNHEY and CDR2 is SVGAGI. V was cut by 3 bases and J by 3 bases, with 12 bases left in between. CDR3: CASSYTRGVYEQYF. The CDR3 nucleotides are TGTGCCAGCAGTTATACTCGCGGTGTCTACGAGCAGTACTTC.

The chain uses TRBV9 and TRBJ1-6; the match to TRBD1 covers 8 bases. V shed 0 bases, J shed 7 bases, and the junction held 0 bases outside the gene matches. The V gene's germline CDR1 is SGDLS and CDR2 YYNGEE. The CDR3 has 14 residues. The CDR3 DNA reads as TGTGCCAGCAGCGTAGGACAGGGGAATTCACCCCTCCACTTT. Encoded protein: CASSVGQGNSPLHF. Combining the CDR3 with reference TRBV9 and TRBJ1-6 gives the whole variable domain DSGVTQTPKHLITATGQRVTLRCSPRSGDLSVYWYQQSLDQGLQFLIQYYNGEERAKGNILERFSAQQFPDLHSELNLSSLELGDSALYFCASSVGQGNSPLHFGNGTRLTVT.

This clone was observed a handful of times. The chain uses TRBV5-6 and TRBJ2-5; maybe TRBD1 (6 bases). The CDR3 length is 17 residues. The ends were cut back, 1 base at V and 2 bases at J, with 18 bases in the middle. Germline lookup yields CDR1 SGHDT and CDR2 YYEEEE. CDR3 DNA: TGTGCCAGCAGCTTGTCATCAGGGGCAGGGGTTCAAGAGACCCAGTACTTC. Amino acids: CASSLSSGAGVQETQYF.

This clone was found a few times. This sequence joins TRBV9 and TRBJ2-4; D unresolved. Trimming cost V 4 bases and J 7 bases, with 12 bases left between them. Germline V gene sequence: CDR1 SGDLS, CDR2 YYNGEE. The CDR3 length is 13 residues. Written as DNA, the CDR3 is TGTGCCAGCAGCCCCGCGGTCCGGAACATTCAGTACTTC. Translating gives CASSPAVRNIQYF. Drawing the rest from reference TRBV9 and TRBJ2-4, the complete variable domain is DSGVTQTPKHLITATGQRVTLRCSPRSGDLSVYWYQQSLDQGLQFLIQYYNGEERAKGNILERFSAQQFPDLHSELNLSSLELGDSALYFCASSPAVRNIQYFGAGTRLSVL.

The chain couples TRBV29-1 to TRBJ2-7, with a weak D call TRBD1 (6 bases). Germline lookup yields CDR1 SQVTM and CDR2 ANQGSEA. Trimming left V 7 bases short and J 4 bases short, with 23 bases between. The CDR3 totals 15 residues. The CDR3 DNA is TGCAGCGGAGTGACACCGAAGGGGGACCTTTACGAGCAGTACTTC. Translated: CSGVTPKGDLYEQYF.

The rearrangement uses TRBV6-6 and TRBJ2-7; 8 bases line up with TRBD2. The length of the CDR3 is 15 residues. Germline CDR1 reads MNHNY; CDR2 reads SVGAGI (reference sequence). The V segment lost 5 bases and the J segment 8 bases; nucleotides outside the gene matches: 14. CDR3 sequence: CASSRTPGGVEKQYF. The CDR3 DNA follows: TGTGCCAGCAGTCGAACGCCGGGGGGGGTGGAAAAGCAGTACTTC.

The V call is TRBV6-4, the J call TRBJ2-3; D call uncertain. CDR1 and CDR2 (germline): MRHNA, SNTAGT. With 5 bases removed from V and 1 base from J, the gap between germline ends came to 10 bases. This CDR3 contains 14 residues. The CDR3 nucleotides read TGTGCCAGCAGTCCCCTCGGAGGCACAGATACGCAGTATTTT. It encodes CASSPLGGTDTQYF.

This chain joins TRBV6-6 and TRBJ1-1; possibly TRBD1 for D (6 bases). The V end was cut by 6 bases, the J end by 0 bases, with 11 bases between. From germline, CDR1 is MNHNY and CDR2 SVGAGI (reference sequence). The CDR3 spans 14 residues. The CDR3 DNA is TGTGCCAGCAGGATACAGGGTTTGAACACTGAAGCTTTCTTT. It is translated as CASRIQGLNTEAFF.

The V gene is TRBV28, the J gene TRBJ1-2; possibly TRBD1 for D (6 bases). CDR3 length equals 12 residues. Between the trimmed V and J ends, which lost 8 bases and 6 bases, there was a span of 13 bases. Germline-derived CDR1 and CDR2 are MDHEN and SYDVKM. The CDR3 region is CASYDAGDGYTF. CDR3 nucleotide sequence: TGTGCCAGCTACGATGCAGGGGATGGCTACACCTTC.

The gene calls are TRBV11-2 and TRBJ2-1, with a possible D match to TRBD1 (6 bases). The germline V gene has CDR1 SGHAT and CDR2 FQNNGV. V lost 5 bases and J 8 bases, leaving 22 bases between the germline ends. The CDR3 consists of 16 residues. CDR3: CASSNPGHSLGDEQFF. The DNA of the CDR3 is TGTGCCAGCAGCAACCCGGGACACTCCCTGGGGGATGAGCAGTTCTTC. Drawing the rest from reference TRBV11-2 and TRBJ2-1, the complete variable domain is EAGVAQSPRYKIIEKRQSVAFWCNPISGHATLYWYQQILGQGPKLLIQFQNNGVVDDSQLPKDRFSAERLKGVDSTLKIQPAKLEDSAVYLCASSNPGHSLGDEQFFGPGTRLTVL.

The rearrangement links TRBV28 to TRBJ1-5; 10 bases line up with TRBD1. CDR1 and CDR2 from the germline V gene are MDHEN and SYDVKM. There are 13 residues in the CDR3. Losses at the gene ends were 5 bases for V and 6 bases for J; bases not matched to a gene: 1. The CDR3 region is CASSGDRGQPQHF. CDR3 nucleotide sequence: TGTGCCAGCAGTGGGGACAGGGGTCAGCCCCAGCATTTT.